This T cell receptor beta chain was recovered during a study of low-dose radiotherapy and immunotherapy resistance in tumors. Background on the study: Nivolumab was given to patients as a 240 mg flat dose every two weeks, and ipilimumab at 1 mg/kg every six weeks. Both were delivered intravenously.

Germline V lookup: CDR1 LGHNA, CDR2 YSLEER. The CDR3 totals 15 residues. Trimming took off 4 bases at V and 0 bases at J, with 13 bases between the two ends. In its sample, this clonotype was seen many times. Described time point: before trial treatment. Every donor's regimen consisted of nivolumab, ipilimumab, aspirin, low-dose cyclophosphamide and low-dose radiotherapy. TRAV- and TRBV-specific primers primed first-strand cDNA, covering alpha and beta chains. The authors amplified TCRs for about 20 PCR cycles with a constant-region primer and a V-primer adapter. Via MiXCR, TCRdb re-called the reads, giving one row per CDR3 protein. The sample lists fewer than 95,000 distinct CDR3 sequences, under 10% occurring once.

The sample in question was PBMCs, obtained before treatment. The sequence came from a male donor with prostate cancer. The chain joins TRBV4-3 to TRBJ2-7; TRBD1 might be the D (5 bases). Here the CDR3 reads CASSPADTVSYEQYF. As DNA, the CDR3 is TGCGCCAGCAGCCCCGCGGACACAGTCTCCTACGAGCAGTACTTC.